This T cell receptor (beta chain) was retrieved from a study of T cell clonality in common variable immunodeficiency (dated by TCRdb to the mid-2010s). The investigation overall reported the following: CVID TCRbeta sequences reportedly showed fewer deletions and N-nucleotide insertions and lacked highly modified clones with 13 or more V deletions. Even though DNA input was equal, the average per sample came to 65,000 to 85,000 unique sequences for controls compared with roughly 30,000 for CVID samples. According to the authors, figuring out what caused the increased clonality in CVID would require sequencing the repertoires of T cell subpopulations. TCRbeta clonality was higher in CVID subjects than in healthy controls (t-test p = 0.018), and the increase was most characteristic of about a third of subjects. CVID subjects shared fewer TCRbeta clones with each other than healthy controls did (p < 0.0001). Differences among patients in the CVID cohort limited the correlations between repertoire features and clinical complications.

This clone was seen many times. Its antigen specificity is not known. Diagnosis of CVID followed standard criteria, namely serum IgG, IgA and/or IgM below the normal range together with specific antibody deficiency. There were some 42 subjects in the CVID group (roughly 30 male and some 15 female), ranging in age from about 9 to 65 years, with a mean age of 40. Both CVID patients and healthy controls were predominantly of Caucasian heritage. At the time of study participation, every CVID subject had been on replacement immunoglobulin therapy for at least one year. At the time of blood collection, no CVID subject was ill or was being treated with immunomodulatory or immunosuppressive medication. Heparinized peripheral whole blood samples of about 4.5 to 8 ml were collected from each donor. Genomic DNA from adults with common variable immune deficiency (CVID) and from healthy adult controls was used for sequencing of TCRbeta CDR3 repertoires. Diluted blood was subjected to density centrifugation over Hypaque 1077 or Ficoll-Paque for isolation of peripheral blood mononuclear cells. Genomic DNA was obtained from unsorted mononuclear cells using either Qiagen column purification or a centrifugation-based method.

CVID samples and control samples contributed equivalent amounts of genomic DNA as sequencing input. For every sample, a 60 bp segment covering the rearranged TCRbeta CDR3 region was amplified and then sequenced. TCRbeta amplification used the immunoSEQ assay, a bias-corrected multiplex PCR with high-throughput sequencing. In the authors' own workflow: Every unique nucleotide sequence was considered a clone and was annotated with V, D and J genes, copy number and frequency. Sequences were labeled productive if in frame, and non-productive if out of frame or containing stop codons. Clonality was calculated from Shannon's entropy as previously described. The predicted amino acid sequences of productive clones were used to derive the mean CDR3 Kyte-Doolittle hydropathy. The R hclust function was used to hierarchically cluster scaled V gene usage with Manhattan distance and complete linkage. Sharing of clones by CDR3 amino acid sequence was evaluated by resampling 12 repertoires per group over 100 rounds. The repertoires were screened for some 70 published EBV-specific TCRbeta sequences and a few hundred published CMV-specific TCRbeta sequences. A couple of CVID samples that yielded fewer than 10,000 sequences were excluded from the analysis, so approximately 40 CVID repertoires were retained. As stored in TCRdb, this immuneACCESS dataset retains in-frame rearrangements with V and J assigned. A fraction of the clones does not appear; measured against another copy, unresolved V genes explain less than half of the discrepancy, and the remainder lacks a known reason. V and J calls and clone size are as listed in that table; D and trimming were resolved from the DNA. The sample features approximately 10,000 clones, and none is a singleton. The ten largest clones take up around 4.2% of the sample.

The sequencing sample was made of peripheral blood mononuclear cells. This receptor was identified in a human donor with common variable immunodeficiency.

The covered CDR3 bases are TGTGCCAGCGAGGGCGGGGTGAACACTGAA. Translation gives CASEGGVNTE. The whole CDR3 reads CASEGGVNTEAFF. The chain links TRBV28 with TRBJ1-1, with no confidently assigned D gene. The DNA ends 3 residues before the CDR3 does, and the rest of the CDR3 is filled in from the germline J gene. V is shortened by 8 bases, J by 0 bases, and the region joining them spans 10 bases. The germline V gene yields MDHEN for CDR1 and SYDVKM for CDR2. Measured from the cysteine to the phenylalanine, the CDR3 is 13 residues long. The DNA covers only part of the CDR3, 30 bases in frame from base 1.